These 27 T cell receptor beta chains were sequenced from one sample in a study of cytomegalovirus exposure and HLA in healthy donors. With 60 Vbeta and 13 Jbeta primers, the PCR was carried out. This table comes from immunoSEQ multiplex PCR, and its TCRdb copy is limited to in-frame clones, with some not included. There are 100,000 to 150,000 clones in the sample; more than 80% occur only once, and around 6.4% lies in the top ten. The sequenced sample was PBMCs. Receptors were obtained from a middle-aged woman in good health and CMV-seropositive.

This clone has only one observation. The chain carries TRBV5-1 and TRBJ2-7, with D possibly matching TRBD2 (6 bases). The CDR3 spans 19 residues. CDR1 SGHRS and CDR2 YFSETQ come from the germline V gene. Trimming stripped 0 bases from V and 6 bases from J, with 28 bases between. The DNA of the CDR3 is TGCGCCAGCAGCTTGGTGGGAGGCACAATGGTCGGAAGGGCCGGCGAGCAGTACGTC. Protein product: CASSLVGGTMVGRAGEQYV.

The CDR3 nucleotides are TGTGCCAGCAGCTCCCTAGCGGGAAGCTCCTACAATGAGCAGTTCTTC. Translating gives CASSSLAGSSYNEQFF. The chain couples TRBV7-6 to TRBJ2-1; 9 bases agree with TRBD2. V lost 4 bases and J lost 0; bases outside the gene matches: 4. From germline, CDR1 is SGHVS and CDR2 FNYEAQ. CDR3 size: 16 residues.

The chain employs TRBV9 and TRBJ2-3; 9 nucleotides align to TRBD2. The V and J ends lost 0 bases and 1 base, in that order; junction bases with no gene match: 9. Germline CDR1 SGDLS, CDR2 YYNGEE. The CDR3 contains 18 residues. The CDR3 sequence: CASSVENSGSRGTDTQYF. In DNA form, the CDR3 reads TGTGCCAGCAGCGTAGAGAATAGCGGGAGTCGGGGCACAGATACGCAGTATTTT. The whole variable domain, filled in from reference TRBV9 and TRBJ2-3, reads DSGVTQTPKHLITATGQRVTLRCSPRSGDLSVYWYQQSLDQGLQFLIQYYNGEERAKGNILERFSAQQFPDLHSELNLSSLELGDSALYFCASSVENSGSRGTDTQYFGPGTRLTVL.

This clone was detected once. This rearrangement joins TRBV7-9 to TRBJ1-5; D remains unclear. With 1 base removed from V and 6 bases from J, the gap between germline ends came to 10 bases. The germline V gene encodes CDR1 SEHNR and CDR2 FQNEAQ (reference sequence). CDR3 length equals 14 residues. The CDR3: CASSLDVVAQPQHF. The CDR3, as DNA: TGTGCCAGCAGCTTAGACGTCGTGGCTCAGCCCCAGCATTTT.

Worth noting for this clone: The junction and the germline gene differ at one end; a read error may be behind it. The chain is built from TRBV25-1 and TRBJ2-1; 8 bases are shared with TRBD1. This CDR3 contains 13 residues. Germline assignment: CDR1 MGHDK and CDR2 SYGVNS. The CDR3 DNA reads as TGTGCCAGCAGTGCGGGTTGGACAGGGCGGAGGGTCTTC. Protein product: CASSAGWTGRRVF.

This clone appeared a single time. This chain uses TRBV7-9 with TRBJ2-7; tentatively, D is TRBD2 (6 bases). The CDR3 runs 15 residues. The V and J ends lost 3 bases and 7 bases respectively, with 19 bases between them. Germline V gives CDR1 SEHNR, CDR2 FQNEAQ (reference sequence). As DNA, the CDR3 is TGTGCCAGCAGCTTCGGGTTGCGGGAAGAGGAAGAGCAGTACTTC. Protein: CASSFGLREEEEQYF.

This clone is a singleton in its sample. Relative to the germline gene, one junction end is altered; a read error may explain this. The rearrangement joins TRBV7-9 to TRBJ2-7, with no clear D. This CDR3 comprises 12 residues. Germline CDR1 SEHNR, CDR2 FQNEAQ (reference sequence). For the CDR3, the DNA is TGTTCCAGCAGCTTACGAGGTTACGAGCAGTACTTC. Its translation: CSSSLRGYEQYF.

V and J are TRBV27 and TRBJ1-1; no firm D call. This CDR3 has 14 amino acids. Germline-derived CDR1 and CDR2 are MNHEY and SMNVEV (reference sequence). V was clipped by 2 bases and J by 3 bases, with 10 bases between them. This CDR3 is CASSLLAGDTEAFF. For the CDR3, the DNA is TGTGCCAGCAGTTTACTCGCCGGGGACACTGAAGCTTTCTTT.

This clone showed up just a few times. The chain carries TRBV7-3 and TRBJ2-3; D is undetermined. The CDR3 spans 13 residues. With 1 base removed from V and 6 bases from J, the gap between germline ends came to 8 bases. The germline V gene has CDR1 SGHTA and CDR2 FQGTGA. CDR3 DNA sequence: TGTGCCAGCAGCTTAAACCCTAGGGATACGCAGTATTTT. Translation: CASSLNPRDTQYF.

This clone occurred a few times. The genes are TRBV5-1 and TRBJ2-3; D is perhaps TRBD1 (6 bases). V dropped 2 bases and J dropped 1 base, with 14 bases sitting between them. CDR3 length: 16 residues. Germline V gene lookup returns CDR1 SGHRS and CDR2 YFSETQ. CDR3 sequence reads: CASSLSDSLGTDTQYF. For the CDR3, the DNA is TGCGCCAGCAGCTTATCGGACAGCCTAGGCACAGATACGCAGTATTTT.

The CDR3 DNA is TGTGCCAGTACTCGGTTAGTCGACTCGAACACCGGGGAGCTGTTTTTT. Its protein is CASTRLVDSNTGELFF. The chain employs TRBV19 and TRBJ2-2, with no clear D. The V and J ends lost 7 bases and 0 bases respectively, with 15 bases between them. CDR1 LNHDA and CDR2 SQIVND come from the germline V gene (reference sequence). CDR3 length: 16 residues.

The chain's CDR3 is CATSRRTSGNNEQFF. The CDR3 DNA is TGTGCCACCAGCAGACGGACTAGCGGGAACAATGAGCAGTTCTTC. The J gene is TRBJ2-1, the V gene TRBV15; 12 nucleotides match TRBD2. Germline V gene lookup returns CDR1 LNHNV and CDR2 YYDKDF (reference sequence). Unmatched junction bases numbered 1, after V lost 2 bases and J lost 5 bases. The CDR3 has 15 amino acids. Looking up the rest from reference TRBV15 and TRBJ2-1 gives the full variable domain: DAMVIQNPRYQVTQFGKPVTLSCSQTLNHNVMYWYQQKSSQAPKLLFHYYDKDFNNEADTPDNFQSRRPNTSFCFLDIRSPGLGDTAMYLCATSRRTSGNNEQFFGPGTRLTVL.

The genes are TRBV18 and TRBJ2-7, with D perhaps matching TRBD1 (5 bases). Germline V gene data show CDR1 as KGHSH and CDR2 as LQKENI. V was clipped by 2 bases and J by 3 bases, with 8 bases between them. The CDR3 length is 13 residues. CDR3 in DNA: TGTGCCAGCTCACCAGAACAGGTCTACGAGCAGTACTTC. Translating gives CASSPEQVYEQYF. Variable domain in full (rest from reference TRBV18 and TRBJ2-7): NAGVMQNPRHLVRRRGQEARLRCSPMKGHSHVYWYRQLPEEGLKFMVYLQKENIIDESGMPKERFSAEFPKEGPSILRIQQVVRGDSAAYFCASSPEQVYEQYFGPGTRLTVT.

This clone was observed a handful of times. The CDR3: CASKTGTSGYTF. DNA of the CDR3: TGTGCCAGCAAAACAGGGACCTCCGGCTACACCTTC. This chain connects TRBV27 to TRBJ1-2; possible D gene TRBD1, 6 bases. The CDR3 covers 12 residues. CDR1 is MNHEY and CDR2 is SMNVEV in the germline V gene (reference sequence). Trimming shortened V by 7 bases and J by 8 bases, and 14 bases separated the two germline ends.

In its sample, this clone was seen once. The CDR3: CASSRTSGDQETQYF. The CDR3 DNA reads as TGTGCCAGTAGTAGGACTAGCGGGGACCAAGAGACCCAGTACTTC. This rearrangement joins TRBV19 to TRBJ2-5, with 12 bases matching TRBD2. Per germline, CDR1 LNHDA and CDR2 SQIVND (reference sequence). After removal of 4 bases from V and 0 bases from J, the junction contained 0 bases not matched to a gene. CDR3 length equals 15 residues.

The rearrangement joins TRBV30 to TRBJ1-2; TRBD1 matches 7 bases. Germline CDR1 GTSNPN, CDR2 SVGIG (reference sequence). The J segment lost 8 bases and the V segment lost 1 base, leaving 13 bases of the junction unmatched. The CDR3 has 15 residues. The CDR3 is CAWSALDRDLRGYTF. The CDR3 bases are TGTGCCTGGAGTGCCCTAGACAGGGATCTGCGGGGCTACACCTTC. The complete variable domain, with remaining parts taken from reference TRBV30 and TRBJ1-2, reads SQTIHQWPATLVQPVGSPLSLECTVEGTSNPNLYWYRQAAGRGLQLLFYSVGIGQISSEVPQNLSASRPQDRQFILSSKKLLLSDSGFYLCAWSALDRDLRGYTFGSGTRLTVV.

This chain links TRBV6-5 with TRBJ2-3, with 11 bases fitting TRBD2. V lost 2 bases, J lost 9 bases, and 1 base stayed unmatched. The CDR3 runs 13 residues. CDR1 and CDR2 (germline): MNHEY, SVGAGI. This chain's CDR3 is CASSYRLAGTQYF. The CDR3 DNA is TGTGCCAGCAGTTACAGACTAGCGGGGACGCAGTATTTT.

This chain links TRBV5-1 with TRBJ2-2; TRBD2 agrees at 7 bases. V dropped 4 bases and J dropped 5; count of bases not matched to a gene: 17. Germline V gives CDR1 SGHRS, CDR2 YFSETQ. The CDR3 loop spans 18 amino acids. CDR3 sequence: CASSNGPGAGWNTGELFF. For the CDR3, the DNA is TGCGCCAGCAGCAACGGCCCAGGAGCGGGGTGGAATACCGGGGAGCTGTTTTTT. Filled out from reference TRBV5-1 and TRBJ2-2, the complete variable domain reads KAGVTQTPRYLIKTRGQQVTLSCSPISGHRSVSWYQQTPGQGLQFLFEYFSETQRNKGNFPGRFSGRQFSNSRSEMNVSTLELGDSALYLCASSNGPGAGWNTGELFFGEGSRLTVL.

The CDR3 is CASSNILAGAGELFF. In DNA, the CDR3 is TGTGCCAGCAGTAACATACTAGCGGGAGCCGGGGAGCTGTTTTTT. The gene calls are TRBV28 and TRBJ2-2; TRBD2 matches at 11 bases. J lost 6 bases, V lost 5 bases, and 5 bases had no gene match. The CDR3 is 15 amino acids. CDR1 is MDHEN, CDR2 SYDVKM, per germline.

This clone occurred a few times. The chain employs TRBV9 and TRBJ2-3, with TRBD2 matching over 15 bases. This CDR3 spans 20 amino acids. Per the germline V gene, CDR1 is SGDLS and CDR2 is YYNGEE. Trimming took 4 bases from V and 0 from J; bases not matched to a gene: 12. CDR3 amino acids: CASSTRTGTSGGTSTDTQYF. The CDR3 DNA follows: TGTGCCAGCAGCACCAGGACCGGGACTAGCGGGGGGACTAGCACAGATACGCAGTATTTT.

The CDR3 reads CASGLVRETGFYEQYF. The CDR3 region has the DNA TGTGCTAGTGGTTTGGTACGGGAGACAGGGTTCTACGAGCAGTACTTC. The chain links TRBV12-5 to TRBJ2-7, with a weak D call TRBD1 (7 bases). V lost 0 bases, J lost 3 bases, and 15 bases lay in between. Germline lookup yields CDR1 LGHNT and CDR2 FRNRAP. This CDR3 comprises 16 residues.

J is TRBJ2-2 and V is TRBV6-4; 10 bases are shared with TRBD2. Germline V gene lookup returns CDR1 MRHNA and CDR2 SNTAGT. The CDR3 runs to 18 residues. Germline trimming cut 2 bases from V and 1 base from J; bases unmatched to any gene: 7. CDR3 in DNA: TGTGCCAGCAGTGACCACGACGGACTAGCGGTGAACACCGGGGAGCTGTTTTTT. This codes for CASSDHDGLAVNTGELFF.

The V call is TRBV19, the J call TRBJ2-1, with D unresolved. This CDR3 has 13 amino acids. V was shortened by 3 bases and J by 5 bases, with 8 bases between the two germline ends. Looked up from germline, CDR1 is LNHDA and CDR2 is SQIVND (reference sequence). CDR3: CASSMNRNNEQFF. The CDR3 DNA is TGTGCCAGTAGTATGAACAGAAACAATGAGCAGTTCTTC.

This clone occurred a few times. The junction departs from the called germline gene at one end, perhaps through a read error. The chain couples TRBV7-7 to TRBJ1-4; no clear D gene. The CDR3 contains 15 residues. Germline V CDR1 and CDR2: SSHAT, FNYEAQ (reference sequence). CDR3 in amino acids: CASSRTEELNEKLFF. The DNA for the CDR3 is TGTGCTAGCAGTCGGACGGAGGAGCTTAATGAAAAACTGTTTTTT.

This chain uses TRBV30 with TRBJ2-3; weak D call: TRBD2 (5 bases). Germline V gene data show CDR1 as GTSNPN and CDR2 as SVGIG (reference sequence). The length of the CDR3 is 13 residues. Between the trimmed V and J ends, which lost 1 base and 14 bases, there was a span of 19 bases. CDR3 in DNA: TGTGCCTGGAGTGCGGCGGCCGGACTTTTGGGGTATTTT. This codes for CAWSAAAGLLGYF.

The gene calls are TRBV2 and TRBJ2-3, with 7 bases fitting TRBD1. Per the germline V gene, CDR1 is SNHLY and CDR2 is FYNNEI. There are 15 residues in the CDR3. J gave up 2 bases and V 2 bases, and 4 bases lay outside the gene matches. CDR3 loop: CASSENRGNTDTQYF. CDR3 in DNA: TGTGCCAGCAGTGAAAACAGGGGTAACACAGATACGCAGTATTTT. Drawing the rest from reference TRBV2 and TRBJ2-3, the complete variable domain is EPEVTQTPSHQVTQMGQEVILRCVPISNHLYFYWYRQILGQKVEFLVSFYNNEISEKSEIFDDQFSVERPDGSNFTLKIRSTKLEDSAMYFCASSENRGNTDTQYFGPGTRLTVL.

This clone was counted a single time. The rearrangement uses TRBV6-1 and TRBJ2-3, with 11 positions matching TRBD2. Germline CDR1 and CDR2: MNHNS and SASEGT. V trimming: 4 bases; J trimming: 3 bases; junction bases outside the gene matches: 0. This CDR3 has 14 amino acids. CDR3 protein: CASSASGGTDTQYF. The CDR3 DNA is TGTGCCAGCAGTGCTAGCGGGGGGACAGATACGCAGTATTTT.